This T cell receptor (beta chain) emerged from a study of follicular helper T cells after annual influenza vaccination. In the study overall: Blood was drawn on days 0, 7 and 28 after vaccination.

TCRB sequencing was done at Survey resolution level. Using immunoSEQ multiplex PCR, the repertoire was profiled, and TCRdb retains in-frame clones only, with some absent. The top ten clones hold around 7% of a sample with approximately 1,300 clones, around 77% of them seen once. This CDR3 has 16 amino acids. Trimming stripped 1 base from V and 0 bases from J, with 10 bases between. Germline V gene data show CDR1 as SGHVS and CDR2 as FQNEAQ. Time point defined: 2015-2016 season, 7 days after influenza vaccination. Source: CXCR5+ CD38+ circulating T follicular helper cells from blood, taken 7 days after influenza vaccination. Subset meaning: circulating Tfh, non-naive CD4+CXCR5+PD-1+ (ICOS+CD38+ or ICOS-CD38-). The V call is TRBV7-8, the J call TRBJ1-3; maybe TRBD1 (6 bases). The sequence was collected from an adult who received the influenza vaccine. In nucleotides, the CDR3 is TGTGCCAGCAGCTTAGTCGACAGGCGCTCTGGAAACACCATATATTTT. Residues: CASSLVDRRSGNTIYF.